This T cell receptor (beta chain) derives from a study of cytomegalovirus exposure and HLA in healthy donors. Worth noting for this clone: The antigen is unknown.

The PCR ran on 60 Vbeta and 13 Jbeta primers. The table came from immunoSEQ multiplex PCR; TCRdb's copy has only in-frame clones and leaves some out. The sample records 120,000 to 150,000 clones, about 76% being singletons. V was pared by 5 bases and J by 4 bases, with 12 bases between. The CDR3 loop spans 13 amino acids. The V gene's germline CDR1 is SGHAT and CDR2 FQNNGV. Study results and limitations: Testing in vitro showed a few CMV-associated chains specific for CMV antigens.

This chain joins TRBV11-2 and TRBJ2-7; a possible D gene is TRBD2 (5 bases). The sequence derives from a man younger than 35 in good health and CMV-seronegative. Sequencing was done on a sample of PBMCs. The chain's CDR3 is CASSPPGKYEQYF. The CDR3 DNA reads TGTGCCAGCAGCCCCCCGGGGAAGTACGAGCAGTACTTC.